This T cell receptor (beta chain) was sequenced during a study of long-term antiretroviral therapy in people with HIV. Germline V gene lookup returns CDR1 MNHEY and CDR2 SMNVEV (reference sequence). The CDR3 consists of 14 residues. The V gene end was trimmed by 5 bases and the J gene end by 1 base; junction bases not matched to a gene: 2. At the survey level, the v3.0 immunoSEQ assay was run. The table came from immunoSEQ multiplex PCR; TCRdb's copy has only in-frame clones and leaves some out. The sample has 20,000 to 25,000 clones, about 72% seen once. This receptor was identified in a woman in her forties with HIV. The input for sequencing was unsorted PBMCs, taken around 1.7 years before starting antiretroviral therapy. The chain joins TRBV27 to TRBJ2-7; 10 nucleotides align to TRBD1. CDR3 sequence: CASSRTGGSYEQYF. CDR3 in DNA: TGTGCCAGCAGTCGGACAGGGGGATCCTACGAGCAGTACTTC.